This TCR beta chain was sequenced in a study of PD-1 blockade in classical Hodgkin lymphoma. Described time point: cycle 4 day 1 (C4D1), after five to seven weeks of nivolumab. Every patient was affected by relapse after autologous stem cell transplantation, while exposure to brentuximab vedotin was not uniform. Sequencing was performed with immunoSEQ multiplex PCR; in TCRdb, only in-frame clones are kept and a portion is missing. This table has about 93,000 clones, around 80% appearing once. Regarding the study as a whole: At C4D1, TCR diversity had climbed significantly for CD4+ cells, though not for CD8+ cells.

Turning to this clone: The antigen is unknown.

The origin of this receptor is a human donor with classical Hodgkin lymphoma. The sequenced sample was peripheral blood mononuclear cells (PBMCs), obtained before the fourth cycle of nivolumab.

The CDR3 bases are TGCGCCAGCAGCCAAAATTGGAGGCCGCTAGCCCAAGAGACCCAGTACTTC. Its protein product is CASSQNWRPLAQETQYF. V gene TRBV4-3 combines with J gene TRBJ2-5; possible D gene TRBD2, 5 bases. Trimming pared 2 bases from V and 1 base from J, leaving 17 bases between. The CDR3 is 17 residues long. Germline CDR1 is LGHNA and CDR2 is YSLEER.